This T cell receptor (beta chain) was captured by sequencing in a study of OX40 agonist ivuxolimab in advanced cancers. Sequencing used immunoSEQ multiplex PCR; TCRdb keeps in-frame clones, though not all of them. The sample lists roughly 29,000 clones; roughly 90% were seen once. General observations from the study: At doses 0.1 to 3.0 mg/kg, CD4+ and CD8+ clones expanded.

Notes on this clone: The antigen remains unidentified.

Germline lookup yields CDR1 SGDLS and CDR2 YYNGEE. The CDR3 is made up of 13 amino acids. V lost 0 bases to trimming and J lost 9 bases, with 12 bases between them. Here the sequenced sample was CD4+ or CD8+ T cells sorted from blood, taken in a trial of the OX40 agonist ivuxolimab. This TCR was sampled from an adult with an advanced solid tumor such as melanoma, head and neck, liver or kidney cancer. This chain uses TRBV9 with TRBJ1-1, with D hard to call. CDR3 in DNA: TGTGCCAGCAGCGTAGTGGACGGGCATCAAGCTTTCTTT. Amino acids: CASSVVDGHQAFF.